Below, 9 T cell receptor beta chains from the same sample are listed, as sequenced in a study of Graves' ophthalmopathy and Graves' hyperthyroidism. Amplified material comprised TCR beta CDR3 regions derived from RNA transcripts. RT-PCR with HTBI primers came first, then second-round multiplex PCR. TCRdb processed the multiplex PCR reads anew with MiXCR; each CDR3 protein has one entry. The repertoire holds about 240,000 distinct CDR3 sequences, with approximately 42% as singletons. The specimen was peripheral blood. These receptors came from an adult man with Graves' ophthalmopathy.

The chain joins TRBV7-2 to TRBJ1-1; D is unclear. Trimming left V 5 bases short and J 0 bases short, with 16 bases between. The germline V gene encodes CDR1 SGHTA and CDR2 FQGNSA. The CDR3 spans 16 residues. CDR3 DNA: TGTGCCAGCAGCCAAGTGGCCTCGGGAATGAACACTGAAGCTTTCTTT. This sequence encodes CASSQVASGMNTEAFF.

The V call is TRBV5-8, the J call TRBJ2-7, with TRBD2 identical over 10 bases. This CDR3 spans 14 amino acids. V was pared by 4 bases and J by 2 bases, with 3 bases of the junction left unmatched. CDR1 and CDR2 (germline): SGHTS, YDEGEE. CDR3 sequence (DNA): TGTGCCAGCAGCATTCTAGCGGGAGCCTACGAGCAGTACTTC. Its protein product is CASSILAGAYEQYF.

Points on this clonotype: A much bigger clone sits one base away, suggesting this may be a read error. This chain links TRBV7-3 with TRBJ1-1; D unclear. The CDR3 totals 13 residues. V dropped 5 bases and J dropped 0 bases, with 7 bases sitting between them. Per germline, CDR1 SGHTA and CDR2 FQGTGA. The CDR3 spells CASSITVNTEAFF. The CDR3, as DNA: TGTGCCAGCAGCATTACAGTGAACACTGAAGCTTTCTTT. Based on the CDR3 plus reference TRBV7-3 and TRBJ1-1, the full variable domain is GAGVSQTPSNKVTEKGKYVELRCDPISGHTALYWYRQSLGQGPEFLIYFQGTGAADDSGLPNDRFFAVRPEGSVSTLKIQRTERGDSAVYLCASSITVNTEAFFGQGTRLTVV.

V and J are TRBV7-2 and TRBJ2-7; 9 bases fit TRBD2. The CDR3 loop spans 15 amino acids. Germline V gene lookup returns CDR1 SGHTA and CDR2 FQGNSA. V gave up 0 bases and J gave up 2 bases; unmatched junction bases: 2. The CDR3 DNA is TGTGCCAGCAGCTTAGCGTCTAGCGGGACCTACGAGCAGTACTTC. It translates to CASSLASSGTYEQYF.

This chain links TRBV25-1 with TRBJ2-7; 8 nucleotides match TRBD2. CDR3 size: 17 residues. Germline-derived CDR1 and CDR2 are MGHDK and SYGVNS. J lost 3 bases, V lost 5 bases, and 15 bases had no gene match. DNA for the CDR3: TGTGCCAGCAGTTCCTCCTCAGGGACTAGGGATCACTACGAGCAGTACTTC. Translated, it gives CASSSSSGTRDHYEQYF.

The chain has TRBV7-2 and TRBJ2-5; D uncertain. Germline-derived CDR1 and CDR2 are SGHTA and FQGNSA. V lost 5 bases, J lost 5 bases, and 15 bases lay in between. This CDR3 is 14 amino acids long. The CDR3 here is CASSQAREGETQYF. The CDR3 DNA is TGTGCCAGCAGCCAAGCTCGAGAAGGGGAGACCCAGTACTTC.

The chain is built from TRBV20-1 and TRBJ2-7; weak D call: TRBD1 (5 bases). The CDR3 is made up of 15 amino acids. Trimming took 0 bases from V and 7 from J, leaving 19 bases between them. Germline V CDR1 and CDR2: DFQATT, SNEGSKA (reference sequence). Written as DNA, the CDR3 is TGCAGTGCTAGAGATTCCAGGGCCGTCGTTGGGGAGCAGTACTTC. Its translation: CSARDSRAVVGEQYF.

The chain employs TRBV12-3 or TRBV12-4 and TRBJ2-7, with 7 nucleotides matching TRBD1. J was trimmed by 2 bases and V by 1 base; bases with no gene match: 2. This CDR3 is built from 14 residues. In DNA, the CDR3 is TGTGCCAGCAGTTTAGTACAGGGGACCTACGAGCAGTACTTC. It encodes CASSLVQGTYEQYF.

The chain has TRBV12-5 and TRBJ1-1; D might be TRBD1 (5 bases). V lost 3 bases and J lost 8, with 10 bases in between. The germline V gene has CDR1 LGHNT and CDR2 FRNRAP. The CDR3 is 12 amino acids. CDR3 DNA: TGTGCTAGTGGTTTTAGTGGGGCCGAAGCTTTCTTT. Translating gives CASGFSGAEAFF.